The 8 T cell receptor beta chains given below trace back to one sample, sequenced in a study of blood T cell repertoires in COVID-19. TCRdb's copy holds only in-frame clones and misses some; the assay was immunoSEQ multiplex PCR. Of about 130,000 clones in the sample, less than 90% are singletons; the top ten hold around an eighth. The material sequenced was peripheral blood. The source is a young woman who had recovered from COVID-19.

V and J are TRBV21-1 and TRBJ1-2; the table's D call, TRBD1, was not checked against the DNA. TRBV21-1 is described as a pseudogene. The CDR3 sequence is 13 residues long. The CDR3 spells CASSKGQPEGYTF. In DNA, the CDR3 is TGTGCCAGCAGCAAAGGACAGCCAGAGGGCTACACCTTC.

This chain uses TRBV6-5 with TRBJ1-4; 7 nucleotides align to TRBD1. The CDR3 spans 15 residues. After removal of 5 bases from V and 0 bases from J, the junction contained 3 bases not matched to a gene. CDR1 and CDR2 (germline): MNHEY, SVGAGI. CDR3 nucleotide sequence: TGTGCCAGCAGTAGGGGGACAGCAACTAATGAAAAACTGTTTTTT. Its protein is CASSRGTATNEKLFF.

The rearrangement links TRBV15 to TRBJ2-1, with a weak D call TRBD2 (6 bases). V lost 11 bases and J lost 2, with 16 bases in between. CDR1 is LNHNV, CDR2 YYDKDF, per germline (reference sequence). CDR3 length equals 14 residues. This chain's CDR3 is CASRDSPTYNEQFF. CDR3 nucleotides: TGTGCCTCAAGGGACTCACCGACCTACAATGAGCAGTTCTTC.

This rearrangement joins TRBV10-2 to TRBJ2-7; 9 nucleotides align to TRBD1. The germline gives CDR1 WSHSY, CDR2 SAAADI. This CDR3 is built from 14 residues. J was trimmed by 3 bases and V by 5 bases; bases with no gene match: 5. CDR3 in amino acids: CASSRTGAYYEQYF. CDR3 coding DNA: TGCGCCAGCAGTCGGACAGGGGCGTACTACGAGCAGTACTTC.

This clone has more than one count but fewer than ten. This chain connects TRBV3-1 (or the pseudogene TRBV3-2) to TRBJ2-2, with TRBD1 identical over 7 bases. The CDR3 has 16 amino acids. Unmatched junction bases numbered 9, after V lost 1 base and J lost 7 bases. Germline V gene lookup returns CDR1 LGHDT and CDR2 YNNKEL (reference sequence). The CDR3, as DNA: TGTGCCAGCAGCCAAGTCACACAGGGGCCGGGCGGGGAGCTGTTTTTT. Translated, it gives CASSQVTQGPGGELFF.

The rearrangement uses TRBV18 and TRBJ2-5; no clear D gene. The CDR3 length is 12 residues. CDR1 KGHSH and CDR2 LQKENI come from the germline V gene. With 1 base removed from V and 3 bases from J, the gap between germline ends came to 3 bases. The CDR3 DNA reads as TGTGCCAGCTCACCACTAGAAGAGACCCAGTACTTC. Its protein product is CASSPLEETQYF. Full variable domain (missing parts from reference TRBV18 and TRBJ2-5): NAGVMQNPRHLVRRRGQEARLRCSPMKGHSHVYWYRQLPEEGLKFMVYLQKENIIDESGMPKERFSAEFPKEGPSILRIQQVVRGDSAAYFCASSPLEETQYFGPGTRLLVL.

Here the CDR3 DNA reads TGTGCCAGCAGCTTGTGGGGGACAGGGGATCCCACAGATACGCAGTATTTT. It yields the protein CASSLWGTGDPTDTQYF. V usage is TRBV5-8 and J usage is TRBJ2-3; TRBD1 matches 10 bases. The CDR3 extends over 17 amino acids. The germline gives CDR1 SGHTS, CDR2 YDEGEE. The V gene end was trimmed by 1 base and the J gene end by 2 bases; junction bases not matched to a gene: 7.

The V and J genes are TRBV2 and TRBJ2-7, with 8 nucleotides matching TRBD2. In germline, CDR1 is SNHLY, CDR2 FYNNEI. The CDR3 totals 13 residues. J was trimmed by 2 bases and V by 4 bases; bases with no gene match: 1. CDR3 sequence: CASSGRGAYEQYF. CDR3 nucleotide sequence: TGTGCCAGCAGTGGGCGGGGGGCCTACGAGCAGTACTTC.